This T cell receptor (beta chain) derives from a study of beta chain features in type 1 diabetes. Study-level information: Examined across all samples were some 110 million sorted cells. Notes on the study in general: Type 1 diabetes patients showed a moderate but significant shortening of TCRB CDR3s in all four CD4+ subsets. Fewer insertions but more deletions were seen at VDJ junctions in type 1 diabetes patients.

TCRB transcripts that were expressed got sequenced, as all of the isolated RNA had been reverse transcribed. Sequencing was performed with immunoSEQ multiplex PCR; in TCRdb, only in-frame clones are kept and a portion is missing. This sample carries 300,000 to 400,000 clones, approximately 13% of them seen once, and the ten largest clones take roughly 0.016%. The CDR3 has 17 amino acids. V was clipped by 1 base and J by 4 bases, with 18 bases between them. Looked up from germline, CDR1 is SGHRS and CDR2 is YFSETQ. Via the markers CD45RO/CCR7/CD25/CD127/CD95/CD27, stem cell-like memory, regulatory, central memory and naive CD4+ cells were sorted. Note on this clone: Its antigen is not known.

This chain connects TRBV5-1 to TRBJ2-1; D possibly corresponds to TRBD2 (6 bases). What was sequenced was naive CD4+ T cells from blood. The clonotype comes from a woman younger than 35 with type 1 diabetes. The chain's CDR3 is CASSLTPYREMYNEQFF. The CDR3 DNA reads as TGCGCCAGCAGCTTGACCCCCTACCGGGAGATGTACAATGAGCAGTTCTTC.